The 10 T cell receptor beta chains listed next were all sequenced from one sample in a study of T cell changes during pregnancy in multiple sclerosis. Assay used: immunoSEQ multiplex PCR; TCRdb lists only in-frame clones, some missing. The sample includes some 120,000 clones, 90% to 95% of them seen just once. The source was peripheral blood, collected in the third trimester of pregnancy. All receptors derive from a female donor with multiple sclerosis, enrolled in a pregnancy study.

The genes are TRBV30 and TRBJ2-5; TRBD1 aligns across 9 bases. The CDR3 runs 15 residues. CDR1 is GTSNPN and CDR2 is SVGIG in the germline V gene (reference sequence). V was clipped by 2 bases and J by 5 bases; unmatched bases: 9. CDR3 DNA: TGTGCCTGGAGTAGGGGACAGGGAGGTCCGGAGACCCAGTACTTC. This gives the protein CAWSRGQGGPETQYF.

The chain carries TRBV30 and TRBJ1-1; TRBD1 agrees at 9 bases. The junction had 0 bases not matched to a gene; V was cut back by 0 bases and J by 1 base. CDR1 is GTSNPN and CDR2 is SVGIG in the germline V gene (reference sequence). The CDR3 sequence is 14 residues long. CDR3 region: CAWSVQGANTEAFF. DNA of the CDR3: TGTGCCTGGAGTGTACAGGGGGCGAACACTGAAGCTTTCTTT.

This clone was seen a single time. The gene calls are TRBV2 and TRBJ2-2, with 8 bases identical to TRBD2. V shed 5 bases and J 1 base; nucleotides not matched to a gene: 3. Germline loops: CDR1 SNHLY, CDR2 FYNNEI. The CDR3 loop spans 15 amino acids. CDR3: CASSLTSENTGELFF. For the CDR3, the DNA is TGTGCCAGCAGTCTGACTAGCGAGAACACCGGGGAGCTGTTTTTT.

CDR3 region: CASSDSGGASDTQYF. CDR3 nucleotides: TGTGCCAGCAGTGATAGCGGGGGGGCATCAGATACGCAGTATTTT. The genes are TRBV6-1 and TRBJ2-3, with 11 bases fitting TRBD2. The germline CDR1 and CDR2 sequences are MNHNS and SASEGT. V was clipped by 3 bases and J by 4 bases; unmatched bases: 3. The CDR3 has 15 residues.

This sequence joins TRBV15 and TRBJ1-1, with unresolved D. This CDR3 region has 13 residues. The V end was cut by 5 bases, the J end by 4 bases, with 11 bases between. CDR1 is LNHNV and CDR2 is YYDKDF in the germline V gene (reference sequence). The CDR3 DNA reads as TGTGCCACCAGCTATGGGGAGGGCACTGAAGCTTTCTTT. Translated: CATSYGEGTEAFF.

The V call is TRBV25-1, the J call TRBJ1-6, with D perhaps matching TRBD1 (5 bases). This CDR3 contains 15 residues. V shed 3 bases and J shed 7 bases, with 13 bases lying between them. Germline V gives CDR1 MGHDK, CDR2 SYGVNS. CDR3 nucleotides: TGTGCCAGCAGTGATTGGGGGGGGTCGAATTCACCCCTCCACTTT. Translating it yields CASSDWGGSNSPLHF. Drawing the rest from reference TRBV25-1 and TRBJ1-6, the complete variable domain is EADIYQTPRYLVIGTGKKITLECSQTMGHDKMYWYQQDPGMELHLIHYSYGVNSTEKGDLSSESTVSRIRTEHFPLTLESARPSHTSQYLCASSDWGGSNSPLHFGNGTRLTVT.

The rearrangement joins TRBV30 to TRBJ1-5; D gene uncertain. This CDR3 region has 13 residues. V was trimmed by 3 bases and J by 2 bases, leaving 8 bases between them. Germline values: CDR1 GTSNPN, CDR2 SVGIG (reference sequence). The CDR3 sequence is CAWSASGNQPQHF. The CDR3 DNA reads TGTGCCTGGAGCGCCTCAGGCAATCAGCCCCAGCATTTT.

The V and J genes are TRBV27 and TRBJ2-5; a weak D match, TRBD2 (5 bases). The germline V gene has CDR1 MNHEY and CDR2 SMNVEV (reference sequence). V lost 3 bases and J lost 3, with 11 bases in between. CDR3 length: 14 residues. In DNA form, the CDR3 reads TGTGCCAGCAGTTTGGCGGGTCTAAAAGAGACCCAGTACTTC. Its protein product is CASSLAGLKETQYF.

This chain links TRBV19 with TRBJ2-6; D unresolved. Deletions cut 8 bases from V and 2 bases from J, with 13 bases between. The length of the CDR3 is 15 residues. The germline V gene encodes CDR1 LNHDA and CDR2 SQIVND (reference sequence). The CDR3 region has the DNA TGTGCCAGTGGAACCTTCGACACTGGGGCCAACGTCCTGACTTTC. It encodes CASGTFDTGANVLTF.

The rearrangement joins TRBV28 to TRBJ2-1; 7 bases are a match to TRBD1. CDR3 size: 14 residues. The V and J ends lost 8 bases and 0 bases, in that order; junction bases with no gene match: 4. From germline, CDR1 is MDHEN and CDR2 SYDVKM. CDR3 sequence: CASATGASYNEQFF. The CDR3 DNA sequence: TGTGCCAGCGCCACAGGGGCCTCCTACAATGAGCAGTTCTTC.